Each of the 10 T cell receptor beta chains below was sequenced from the same sample in a study of T-cell reconstitution after alpha-beta-depleted transplantation in children. Unique molecular identifiers were incorporated during preparation of the TCRbeta library. TCRdb re-derived calls from the PCR reads in MiXCR, one entry per CDR3 protein. The table lists more than 400,000 distinct CDR3 sequences, approximately 10% of them singletons. This sample comprised PBMCs, mostly from graft donor cells, obtained 180 days after TCRalphabeta/CD19-depleted stem cell transplant. These receptors were collected from a female patient between 2 and 10 years old who had a stem cell transplant for aplastic anemia, so the T cells may come from the graft donor.

There are a few counts of this clonotype. The chain recombines TRBV12-3 or TRBV12-4 with TRBJ2-7; TRBD2 agrees at 9 bases. Unmatched junction bases numbered 8, after V lost 3 bases and J lost 2 bases. The CDR3 covers 16 residues. Here the CDR3 DNA reads TGTGCCAGCAGTTTTGGTGGCAGCGGGAGGACCTACGAGCAGTACTTC. This gives the protein CASSFGGSGRTYEQYF.

The rearrangement links TRBV20-1 to TRBJ2-7; possibly TRBD1 for D (5 bases). The germline gives CDR1 DFQATT, CDR2 SNEGSKA (reference sequence). CDR3 length: 15 amino acids. The V end was cut by 1 base, the J end by 9 bases, with 22 bases between. The CDR3 sequence is CSARAAGQGGSGQYF. For the CDR3, the DNA is TGCAGTGCTAGAGCCGCTGGGCAGGGTGGGTCCGGGCAGTACTTC.

This clonotype has more than one count but fewer than ten. The chain joins TRBV7-9 to TRBJ1-3; D is unresolved. The CDR3 runs 14 residues. The V gene lost 4 bases and the J gene lost 0 bases, with 7 bases spanning the gap. Germline V gene sequence: CDR1 SEHNR, CDR2 FQNEAQ (reference sequence). The CDR3 sequence: CASSSGRSGNTIYF. CDR3 coding DNA: TGTGCCAGCAGCTCGGGCCGCTCTGGAAACACCATATATTTT. Full variable domain (remainder filled in from reference TRBV7-9 and TRBJ1-3): DTGVSQNPRHKITKRGQNVTFRCDPISEHNRLYWYRQTLGQGPEFLTYFQNEAQLEKSRLLSDRFSAERPKGSFSTLEIQRTEQGDSAMYLCASSSGRSGNTIYFGEGSWLTVV.

The chain combines TRBV14 with TRBJ1-2; TRBD1 agrees at 7 bases. The CDR3 length is 12 residues. V dropped 4 bases and J dropped 5; count of bases not matched to a gene: 1. Germline CDR1 SGHDN, CDR2 FVKESK. CDR3 sequence: CASSRQGYGYTF. In DNA form, the CDR3 reads TGTGCCAGCAGCCGACAGGGATATGGCTACACCTTC. Supplemented by reference TRBV14 and TRBJ1-2, the full variable domain reads EAGVTQFPSHSVIEKGQTVTLRCDPISGHDNLYWYRRVMGKEIKFLLHFVKESKQDESGMPNNRFLAERTGGTYSTLKVQPAELEDSGVYFCASSRQGYGYTFGSGTRLTVV.

This clonotype was found a few times. The chain carries TRBV10-3 and TRBJ2-1; TRBD2 matches at 8 bases. J gave up 10 bases and V 4 bases, and 15 bases lay outside the gene matches. Germline CDR1 is ENHRY and CDR2 is SYGVKD. This CDR3 contains 16 residues. CDR3 loop: CAISVSGLGGVGEQFF. CDR3 in DNA: TGTGCCATCAGTGTATCGGGACTAGGGGGGGTGGGAGAGCAGTTCTTC.

This clonotype was seen a few times. The gene calls are TRBV29-1 and TRBJ2-7; possibly TRBD1 for D (6 bases). Germline values: CDR1 SQVTM, CDR2 ANQGSEA. Trimming left V 4 bases short and J 3 bases short, with 13 bases between. The CDR3 is 13 amino acids. Written as DNA, the CDR3 is TGCAGCGTTGGTGGGGGACAAAACTACGAGCAGTACTTC. As protein: CSVGGGQNYEQYF.

There are many counts of this clonotype. V and J are TRBV5-1 and TRBJ1-1; D ambiguous. CDR3 length equals 16 residues. V was shortened by 0 bases and J by 4 bases, with 16 bases between the two germline ends. CDR1 is SGHRS, CDR2 YFSETQ, per germline. CDR3 in DNA: TGCGCCAGCAGCTTGGGCCAGATTGTACCCCCCACTGAAGCTTTCTTT. It is translated as CASSLGQIVPPTEAFF.

This clonotype occurred a few times. This chain joins TRBV20-1 and TRBJ2-7, with D possibly TRBD1 on 5 matching bases. Germline V gives CDR1 DFQATT, CDR2 SNEGSKA (reference sequence). V lost 3 bases and J 3 bases, leaving 9 bases between the germline ends. This CDR3 comprises 12 residues. The CDR3 coding sequence is TGCAGTGCTAGGGGGCGCGTCTACGAGCAGTACTTC. Amino acid sequence: CSARGRVYEQYF.

This rearrangement joins TRBV7-9 to TRBJ2-1; D unclear. Germline-derived CDR1 and CDR2 are SEHNR and FQNEAQ (reference sequence). Between the trimmed V and J ends, which lost 2 bases and 5 bases, there was a span of 13 bases. CDR3 size: 15 residues. CDR3 loop: CASSLKLRCNNEQFF. The CDR3 DNA reads TGTGCCAGCAGCTTAAAGCTCAGGTGTAACAATGAGCAGTTCTTC. Combining the CDR3 with reference TRBV7-9 and TRBJ2-1 gives the whole variable domain DTGVSQNPRHKITKRGQNVTFRCDPISEHNRLYWYRQTLGQGPEFLTYFQNEAQLEKSRLLSDRFSAERPKGSFSTLEIQRTEQGDSAMYLCASSLKLRCNNEQFFGPGTRLTVL.

V and J are TRBV28 and TRBJ2-5; the D gene is possibly TRBD2 (7 bases). V dropped 9 bases and J dropped 1 base, with 12 bases sitting between them. Germline V gene sequence: CDR1 MDHEN, CDR2 SYDVKM. The CDR3 is 13 amino acids. The CDR3 DNA follows: TGTGCCAGTCGGGGGGCCTTCCAAGAGACCCAGTACTTC. Its translation is CASRGAFQETQYF.